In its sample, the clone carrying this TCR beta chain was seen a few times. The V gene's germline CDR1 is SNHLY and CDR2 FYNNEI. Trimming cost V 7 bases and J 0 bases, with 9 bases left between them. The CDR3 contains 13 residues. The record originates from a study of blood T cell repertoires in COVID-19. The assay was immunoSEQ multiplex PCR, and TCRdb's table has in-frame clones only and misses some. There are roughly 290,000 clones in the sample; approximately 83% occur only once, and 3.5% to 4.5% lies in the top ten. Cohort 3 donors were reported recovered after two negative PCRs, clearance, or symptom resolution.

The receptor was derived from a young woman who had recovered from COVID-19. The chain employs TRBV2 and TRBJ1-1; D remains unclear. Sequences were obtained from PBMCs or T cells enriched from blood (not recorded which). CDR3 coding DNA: TGTGCCAGCATCCCCCAGATGAACACTGAAGCTTTCTTT. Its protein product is CASIPQMNTEAFF.